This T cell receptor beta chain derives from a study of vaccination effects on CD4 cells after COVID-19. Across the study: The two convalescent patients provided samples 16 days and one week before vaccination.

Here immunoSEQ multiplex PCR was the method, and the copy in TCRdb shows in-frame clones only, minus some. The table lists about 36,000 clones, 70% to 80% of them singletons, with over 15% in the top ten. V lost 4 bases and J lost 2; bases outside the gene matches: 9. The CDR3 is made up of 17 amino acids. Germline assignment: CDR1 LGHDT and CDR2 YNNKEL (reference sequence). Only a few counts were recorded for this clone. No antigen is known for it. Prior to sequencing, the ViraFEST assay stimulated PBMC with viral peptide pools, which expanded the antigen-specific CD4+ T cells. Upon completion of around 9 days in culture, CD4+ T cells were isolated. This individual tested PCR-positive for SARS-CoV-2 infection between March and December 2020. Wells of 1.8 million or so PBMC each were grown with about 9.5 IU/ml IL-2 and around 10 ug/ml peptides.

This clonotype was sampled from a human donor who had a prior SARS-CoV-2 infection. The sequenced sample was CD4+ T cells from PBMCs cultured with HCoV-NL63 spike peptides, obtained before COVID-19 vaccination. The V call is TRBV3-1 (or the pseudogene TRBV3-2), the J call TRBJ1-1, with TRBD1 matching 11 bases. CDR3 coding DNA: TGTGCCAGCAGCCGGGCGAAAGGACAGGGGGCTAACACTGAAGCTTTCTTT. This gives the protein CASSRAKGQGANTEAFF.